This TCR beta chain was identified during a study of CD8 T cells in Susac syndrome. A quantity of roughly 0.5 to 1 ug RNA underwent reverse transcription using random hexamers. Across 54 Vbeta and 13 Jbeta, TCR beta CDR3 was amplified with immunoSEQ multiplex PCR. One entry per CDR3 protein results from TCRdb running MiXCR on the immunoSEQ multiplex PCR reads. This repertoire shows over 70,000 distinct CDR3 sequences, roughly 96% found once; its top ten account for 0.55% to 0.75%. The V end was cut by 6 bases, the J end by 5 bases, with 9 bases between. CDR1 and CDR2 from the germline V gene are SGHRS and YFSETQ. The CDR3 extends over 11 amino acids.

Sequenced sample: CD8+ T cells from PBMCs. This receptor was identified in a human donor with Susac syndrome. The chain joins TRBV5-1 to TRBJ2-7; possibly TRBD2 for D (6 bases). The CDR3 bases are TGCGCCAGCAAGGAGGGCAACGAGCAGTACTTC. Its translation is CASKEGNEQYF. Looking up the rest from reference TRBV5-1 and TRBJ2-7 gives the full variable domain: KAGVTQTPRYLIKTRGQQVTLSCSPISGHRSVSWYQQTPGQGLQFLFEYFSETQRNKGNFPGRFSGRQFSNSRSEMNVSTLELGDSALYLCASKEGNEQYFGPGTRLTVT.